The 28 T cell receptor beta chains in this list originate from one sample, sequenced in a study of OX40 agonist ivuxolimab in advanced cancers. Method: immunoSEQ multiplex PCR; TCRdb's copy keeps in-frame clones and lacks some. This sample has 50,000 to 65,000 clones, with approximately 90% found just once. The material was CD4+ or CD8+ T cells sorted from blood, obtained in a trial of the OX40 agonist ivuxolimab. Receptors were obtained from an adult with an advanced solid tumor such as melanoma, head and neck, liver or kidney cancer.

This sequence joins TRBV15 and TRBJ2-7; 7 nucleotides agree with TRBD2. This CDR3 has 14 amino acids. Germline CDR1 is LNHNV and CDR2 is YYDKDF (reference sequence). The V and J ends lost 4 bases and 5 bases, in that order; junction bases with no gene match: 8. As DNA, the CDR3 is TGTGCCACCAGCATCCGACTAGCTATCCACGAGCAGTACTTC. It translates to CATSIRLAIHEQYF.

This clone has only one observation. The chain's CDR3 is CASSLAGSSYEQYF. CDR3 DNA: TGTGCCAGCAGCCTAGCGGGCAGCTCCTACGAGCAGTACTTC. The chain carries TRBV11-2 and TRBJ2-7, with TRBD2 matching over 8 bases. The CDR3 sequence is 14 residues long. Germline values: CDR1 SGHAT, CDR2 FQNNGV. V dropped 5 bases and J dropped 0; count of bases not matched to a gene: 3. The whole variable domain, remainder taken from reference TRBV11-2 and TRBJ2-7, is EAGVAQSPRYKIIEKRQSVAFWCNPISGHATLYWYQQILGQGPKLLIQFQNNGVVDDSQLPKDRFSAERLKGVDSTLKIQPAKLEDSAVYLCASSLAGSSYEQYFGPGTRLTVT.

The J gene is TRBJ2-7, the V gene TRBV18, with TRBD1 matching over 8 bases. Per the germline V gene, CDR1 is KGHSH and CDR2 is LQKENI. Trimming at V came to 3 bases and at J to 3 bases, leaving 13 bases not matched to a gene. This CDR3 spans 17 amino acids. The chain's CDR3 is CASSPRQGASRSYEQYF. In nucleotides, the CDR3 is TGTGCCAGCTCACCTAGGCAGGGGGCTTCTAGGAGCTACGAGCAGTACTTC.

V and J are TRBV7-6 and TRBJ2-1; 13 bases agree with TRBD2. The CDR3 runs to 16 residues. V shed 5 bases, J shed 7 bases, and the junction held 8 bases outside the gene matches. Germline V CDR1 and CDR2: SGHVS, FNYEAQ. The CDR3 region is CASSPLRTSGGNEQFF. DNA for the CDR3: TGTGCCAGCAGCCCCCTCCGGACTAGCGGGGGTAATGAGCAGTTCTTC.

V is TRBV30 and J is TRBJ1-5; D gene ambiguous. Between the trimmed V and J ends, which lost 0 bases and 6 bases, there was a span of 6 bases. The length of the CDR3 is 12 residues. Germline CDR1 is GTSNPN and CDR2 is SVGIG (reference sequence). The CDR3 DNA sequence: TGTGCCTGGAGTGTACTGAGTCAGCCCCAGCATTTT. It yields the protein CAWSVLSQPQHF.

The rearrangement links TRBV6-1 to TRBJ1-1; 7 nucleotides agree with TRBD1. J gave up 4 bases and V 6 bases, and 8 bases lay outside the gene matches. The CDR3 has 14 amino acids. Germline V gene data show CDR1 as MNHNS and CDR2 as SASEGT. CDR3 nucleotides: TGTGCCAGCAGAAGACAGGGCTCGGTCACTGAAGCTTTCTTT. This sequence encodes CASRRQGSVTEAFF.

This clone appeared once. The chain combines TRBV6-6 with TRBJ1-5, with D possibly TRBD1 on 5 matching bases. CDR1 is MNHNY, CDR2 SVGAGI, per germline (reference sequence). This CDR3 is built from 13 residues. The CDR3 here is CSHGDQGNQPQHF. CDR3 DNA: TGTTCCCACGGGGACCAGGGCAATCAGCCCCAGCATTTT.

This chain links TRBV30 with TRBJ2-2; a possible D gene is TRBD2 (6 bases). V shed 3 bases and J shed 1 base, with 21 bases lying between them. Germline V CDR1 and CDR2: GTSNPN, SVGIG (reference sequence). The CDR3 runs 18 residues. CDR3 DNA sequence: TGTGCCTGGAGGGCCCCCGCCGGTCGGGGGATGAACACCGGGGAGCTGTTTTTT. This gives the protein CAWRAPAGRGMNTGELFF.

The table lists this clone with a count of one. The J gene is TRBJ2-3, the V gene TRBV15, with D perhaps matching TRBD2 (5 bases). This CDR3 comprises 16 residues. Trimming took off 1 base at V and 0 bases at J, with 11 bases between the two ends. CDR1 LNHNV and CDR2 YYDKDF come from the germline V gene (reference sequence). The CDR3 loop is CATSRGSRTSTDTQYF. The CDR3 DNA follows: TGTGCCACCAGCAGAGGGAGCAGGACTAGCACAGATACGCAGTATTTT.

In nucleotides, the CDR3 is TGCAGCGTTGAAGGGGCGGGCGCAGATACGCAGTATTTT. This sequence encodes CSVEGAGADTQYF. The chain carries TRBV29-1 and TRBJ2-3; weak D call: TRBD2 (5 bases). Germline assignment: CDR1 SQVTM and CDR2 ANQGSEA. V lost 1 base to trimming and J lost 4 bases, with 9 bases between them. This CDR3 contains 13 residues.

CDR3 nucleotides: TGTGCCAGCAGCCCGGGACTAGCGGGGAGTTATACGCAGTATTTT. Its protein product is CASSPGLAGSYTQYF. The rearrangement uses TRBV7-9 and TRBJ2-3, with 13 positions matching TRBD2. The CDR3 sequence is 15 residues long. Per the germline V gene, CDR1 is SEHNR and CDR2 is FQNEAQ (reference sequence). V shed 5 bases and J 7 bases; nucleotides not matched to a gene: 6.

The J gene is TRBJ2-7, the V gene TRBV30, with a weak D call TRBD2 (5 bases). Germline loops: CDR1 GTSNPN, CDR2 SVGIG (reference sequence). The CDR3 contains 13 residues. V was cut by 0 bases and J by 0 bases, with 6 bases left in between. The DNA for the CDR3 is TGTGCCTGGAGTGTAGACTACTCCTACGAGCAGTACTTC. It codes for CAWSVDYSYEQYF.

Written as DNA, the CDR3 is TGTGCCAGCTCACCAGGGGGACCAGGAGTTGCGTACTTC. Protein product: CASSPGGPGVAYF. The chain has TRBV18 and TRBJ2-7; D may correspond to TRBD1 or TRBD2 (5 bases each). Trimming shortened V by 2 bases and J by 12 bases, and 17 bases separated the two germline ends. This CDR3 has 13 residues. CDR1 is KGHSH and CDR2 is LQKENI in the germline V gene. The full variable domain, in which reference TRBV18 and TRBJ2-7 provide the parts outside the CDR3, is NAGVMQNPRHLVRRRGQEARLRCSPMKGHSHVYWYRQLPEEGLKFMVYLQKENIIDESGMPKERFSAEFPKEGPSILRIQQVVRGDSAAYFCASSPGGPGVAYFGPGTRLTVT.

This clone was seen only a few times. The CDR3 DNA sequence: TGTGCCAGCAGTGAAGAGCCGCACAATGAGCAGTTCTTC. Translated, it gives CASSEEPHNEQFF. The V and J genes are TRBV6-1 and TRBJ2-1; no definite D call. This CDR3 is 13 amino acids long. V was cut by 1 base and J by 5 bases, with 6 bases left in between. The V gene's germline CDR1 is MNHNS and CDR2 SASEGT.

This clone has a single count. This sequence joins TRBV2 and TRBJ1-2; D uncertain. Trimming cost V 6 bases and J 6 bases, with 11 bases left between them. CDR3 length: 12 residues. CDR1 is SNHLY and CDR2 is FYNNEI in the germline V gene. CDR3: CASRKTWDGYTF. The CDR3 coding sequence is TGTGCCAGCAGAAAGACCTGGGATGGCTACACCTTC.

V is TRBV7-3 and J is TRBJ1-1; D unresolved. Per germline, CDR1 SGHTA and CDR2 FQGTGA. This CDR3 has 13 residues. With 1 base removed from V and 1 base from J, the gap between germline ends came to 4 bases. CDR3 residues: CASSLRQNTEAFF. The DNA of the CDR3 is TGTGCCAGCAGCTTAAGGCAGAACACTGAAGCTTTCTTT.

The chain links TRBV18 to TRBJ2-4; D gene ambiguous. Trimming cost V 1 base and J 0 bases, with 4 bases left between them. CDR3 size: 14 residues. Germline V CDR1 and CDR2: KGHSH, LQKENI. The CDR3 coding sequence is TGTGCCAGCTCACCACGGGAAGCCAAAAACATTCAGTACTTC. Amino acids: CASSPREAKNIQYF. Supplemented by reference TRBV18 and TRBJ2-4, the full variable domain reads NAGVMQNPRHLVRRRGQEARLRCSPMKGHSHVYWYRQLPEEGLKFMVYLQKENIIDESGMPKERFSAEFPKEGPSILRIQQVVRGDSAAYFCASSPREAKNIQYFGAGTRLSVL.

The rearrangement joins TRBV27 to TRBJ2-5, with unresolved D. The germline V gene encodes CDR1 MNHEY and CDR2 SMNVEV (reference sequence). Trimming cost V 6 bases and J 3 bases, with 17 bases left between them. CDR3 length equals 15 residues. The CDR3: CASRSLFTHEETQYF. The CDR3 DNA reads TGTGCCAGCAGGTCCCTCTTCACGCACGAAGAGACCCAGTACTTC.

V is TRBV6-5 and J is TRBJ2-7, with TRBD1 identical over 7 bases. Germline CDR1 is MNHEY and CDR2 is SVGAGI. V trimming: 0 bases; J trimming: 12 bases; junction bases outside the gene matches: 11. The CDR3 is 14 amino acids. DNA for the CDR3: TGTGCCAGCAGTTACTCCCAAGAGGGGGCTATAAGGTACTTC. The encoded protein is CASSYSQEGAIRYF.

The chain employs TRBV7-2 and TRBJ2-2; D unresolved. Germline assignment: CDR1 SGHTA and CDR2 FQGNSA. Trimming shortened V by 5 bases and J by 4 bases, and 11 bases separated the two germline ends. The CDR3 has 14 amino acids. The chain's CDR3 is CASSPDTITGELFF. For the CDR3, the DNA is TGTGCCAGCAGCCCAGACACTATCACCGGGGAGCTGTTTTTT.

This rearrangement joins TRBV7-9 to TRBJ1-1; D gene ambiguous. The CDR3 length is 13 residues. CDR1 and CDR2 from the germline V gene are SEHNR and FQNEAQ (reference sequence). V lost 7 bases and J lost 1, with 10 bases in between. The CDR3: CASTSHWNTEAFF. The CDR3 nucleotides are TGTGCCAGCACCTCACACTGGAACACTGAAGCTTTCTTT.

CDR3 protein: CASSREEGEQYF. CDR3 sequence (DNA): TGTGCCAGCTCTAGAGAGGAGGGCGAGCAGTACTTC. This rearrangement joins TRBV18 to TRBJ2-7, with D possibly being TRBD2 (6 bases). V dropped 6 bases and J dropped 6 bases, with 12 bases sitting between them. The germline CDR1 and CDR2 sequences are KGHSH and LQKENI. The CDR3 loop spans 12 amino acids.

The rearrangement uses TRBV9 and TRBJ1-5; tentatively, D is TRBD1 (5 bases). The V end lost 0 bases, the J end lost 9 bases, and 10 bases lay between the germline ends. Germline V CDR1 and CDR2: SGDLS, YYNGEE. The CDR3 totals 13 residues. The CDR3 nucleotides are TGTGCCAGCAGCGTAGGGGGGTACGGGCCCCAGCATTTT. It is translated as CASSVGGYGPQHF. The whole variable domain, remainder taken from reference TRBV9 and TRBJ1-5, is DSGVTQTPKHLITATGQRVTLRCSPRSGDLSVYWYQQSLDQGLQFLIQYYNGEERAKGNILERFSAQQFPDLHSELNLSSLELGDSALYFCASSVGGYGPQHFGDGTRLSIL.

The rearrangement links TRBV29-1 to TRBJ1-4, with 12 bases lining up with TRBD1. The germline gives CDR1 SQVTM, CDR2 ANQGSEA. The CDR3 covers 14 residues. Losses at the gene ends were 7 bases for V and 13 bases for J; bases not matched to a gene: 13. CDR3 sequence reads: CSASRGTGGRGLFF. CDR3 nucleotide sequence: TGCAGCGCCTCAAGGGGGACAGGGGGCCGAGGACTGTTTTTT.

The CDR3 DNA is TGTGCCAGCAGTTACTCGGCGAGTCAGCAAGAGACCCAGTACTTC. This translates into CASSYSASQQETQYF. The V and J genes are TRBV6-5 and TRBJ2-5; no definite D call. Germline V gene data show CDR1 as MNHEY and CDR2 as SVGAGI. V lost 0 bases to trimming and J lost 2 bases, with 10 bases between them. This CDR3 region has 15 residues.

Only one count was recorded for this clone. The CDR3 DNA reads TGTGCCAGCAGTCGTCGGACAGGGGGCAATGAAAAACTGTTTTTT. Encoded protein: CASSRRTGGNEKLFF. The genes are TRBV2 and TRBJ1-4; the match to TRBD1 covers 11 bases. V gave up 5 bases and J gave up 5 bases; unmatched junction bases: 4. This CDR3 region has 15 residues. CDR1 and CDR2 from the germline V gene are SNHLY and FYNNEI.

J is TRBJ2-7 and V is TRBV7-2; a possible D gene is TRBD2 (5 bases). Per germline, CDR1 SGHTA and CDR2 FQGNSA. The CDR3 is 14 residues long. With 2 bases removed from V and 2 bases from J, the gap between germline ends came to 10 bases. The CDR3 is CASSLRGLTYEQYF. In DNA, the CDR3 is TGTGCCAGCAGCTTACGAGGGCTAACCTACGAGCAGTACTTC.

The chain links TRBV5-1 to TRBJ1-2; possibly TRBD1 for D (5 bases). The CDR3 is made up of 15 amino acids. V dropped 0 bases and J dropped 1 base, with 10 bases sitting between them. In germline, CDR1 is SGHRS, CDR2 YFSETQ. CDR3 bases: TGCGCCAGCAGCTTGGCAGGGCTGATTAACTATGGCTACACCTTC. Its protein is CASSLAGLINYGYTF.